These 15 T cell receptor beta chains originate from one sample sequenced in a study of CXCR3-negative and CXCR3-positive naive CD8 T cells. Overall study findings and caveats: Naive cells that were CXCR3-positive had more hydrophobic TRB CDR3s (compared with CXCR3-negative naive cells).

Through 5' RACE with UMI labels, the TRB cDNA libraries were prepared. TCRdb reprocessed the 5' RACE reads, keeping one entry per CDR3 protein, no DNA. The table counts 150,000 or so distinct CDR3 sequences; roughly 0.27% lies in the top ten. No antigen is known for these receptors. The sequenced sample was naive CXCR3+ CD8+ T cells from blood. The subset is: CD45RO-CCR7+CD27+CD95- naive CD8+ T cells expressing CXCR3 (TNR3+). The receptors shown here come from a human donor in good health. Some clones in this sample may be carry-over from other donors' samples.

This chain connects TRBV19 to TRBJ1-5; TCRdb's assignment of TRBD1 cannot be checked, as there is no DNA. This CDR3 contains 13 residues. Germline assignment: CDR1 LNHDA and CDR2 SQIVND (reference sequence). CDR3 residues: CASSRGSNQPQHF.

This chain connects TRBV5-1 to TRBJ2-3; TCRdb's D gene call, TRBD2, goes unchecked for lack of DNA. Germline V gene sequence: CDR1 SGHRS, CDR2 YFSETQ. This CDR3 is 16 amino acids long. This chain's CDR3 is CASSPGLAGGTDTQYF.

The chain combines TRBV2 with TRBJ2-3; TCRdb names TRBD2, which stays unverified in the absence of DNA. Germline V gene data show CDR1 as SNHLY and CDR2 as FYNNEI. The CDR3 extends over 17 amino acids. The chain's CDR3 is CASSQTSTRSTTDTQYF.

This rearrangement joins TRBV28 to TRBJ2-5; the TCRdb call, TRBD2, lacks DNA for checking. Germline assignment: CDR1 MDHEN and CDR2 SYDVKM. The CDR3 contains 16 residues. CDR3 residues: CASSSMGLAVQETQYF. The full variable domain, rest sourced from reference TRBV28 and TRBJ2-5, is DVKVTQSSRYLVKRTGEKVFLECVQDMDHENMFWYRQDPGLGLRLIYFSYDVKMKEKGDIPEGYSVSREKKERFSLILESASTNQTSMYLCASSSMGLAVQETQYFGPGTRLLVL.

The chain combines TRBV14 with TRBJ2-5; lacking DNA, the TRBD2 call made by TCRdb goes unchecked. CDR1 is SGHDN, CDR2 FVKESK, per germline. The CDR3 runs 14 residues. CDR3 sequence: CASSIVGGQETQYF.

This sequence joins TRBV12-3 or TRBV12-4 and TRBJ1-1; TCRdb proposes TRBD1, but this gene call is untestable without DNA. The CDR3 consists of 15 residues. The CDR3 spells CASSSVGTGYPEAFF.

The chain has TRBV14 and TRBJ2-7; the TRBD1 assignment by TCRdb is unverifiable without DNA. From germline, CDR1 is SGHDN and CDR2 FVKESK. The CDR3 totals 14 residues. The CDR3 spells CASSHGTGSYEQYF. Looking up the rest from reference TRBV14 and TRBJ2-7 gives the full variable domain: EAGVTQFPSHSVIEKGQTVTLRCDPISGHDNLYWYRRVMGKEIKFLLHFVKESKQDESGMPNNRFLAERTGGTYSTLKVQPAELEDSGVYFCASSHGTGSYEQYFGPGTRLTVT.

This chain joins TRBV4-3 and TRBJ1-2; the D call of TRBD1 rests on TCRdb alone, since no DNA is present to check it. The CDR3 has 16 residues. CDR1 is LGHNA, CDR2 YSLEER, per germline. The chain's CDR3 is CASSQEGEDSGYGYTF.

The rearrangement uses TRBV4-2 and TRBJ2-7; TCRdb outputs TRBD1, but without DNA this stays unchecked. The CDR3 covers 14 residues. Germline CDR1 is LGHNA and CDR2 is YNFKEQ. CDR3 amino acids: CASSQGDRDYEQYF.

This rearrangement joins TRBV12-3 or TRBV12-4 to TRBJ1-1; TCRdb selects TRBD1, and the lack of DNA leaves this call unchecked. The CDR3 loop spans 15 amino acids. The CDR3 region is CAISGVGQGYTEAFF.

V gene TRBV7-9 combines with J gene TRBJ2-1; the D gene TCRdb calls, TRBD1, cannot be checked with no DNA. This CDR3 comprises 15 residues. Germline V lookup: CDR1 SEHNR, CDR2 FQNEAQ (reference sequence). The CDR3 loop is CASSPGQQGINEQFF.

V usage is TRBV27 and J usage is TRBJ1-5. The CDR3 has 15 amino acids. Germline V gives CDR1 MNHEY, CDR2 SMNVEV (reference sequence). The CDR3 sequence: CASSLSGDLNQPQHF.

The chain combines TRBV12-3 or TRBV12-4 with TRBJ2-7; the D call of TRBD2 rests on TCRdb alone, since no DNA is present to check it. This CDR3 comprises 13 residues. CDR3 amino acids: CASQIGRNYEQYF.

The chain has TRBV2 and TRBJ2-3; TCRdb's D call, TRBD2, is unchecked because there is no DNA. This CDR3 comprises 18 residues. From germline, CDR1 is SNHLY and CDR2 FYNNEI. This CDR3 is CASSEDPASGGASDTQYF.

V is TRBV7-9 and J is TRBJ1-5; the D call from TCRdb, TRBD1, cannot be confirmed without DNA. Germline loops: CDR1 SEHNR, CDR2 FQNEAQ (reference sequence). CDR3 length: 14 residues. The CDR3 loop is CASSSTGGWQPQHF.